A single count supports the clone carrying this T cell receptor beta chain. These data belong to a study of blood T cell repertoires in COVID-19. Trimming cost V 7 bases and J 9 bases; bases outside gene matches: 6. The germline CDR1 and CDR2 sequences are MDHEN and SYDVKM. The CDR3 runs to 15 residues. Sequencing was performed with immunoSEQ multiplex PCR; in TCRdb, only in-frame clones are kept and a portion is missing. The data contain 200,000 to 250,000 clones, approximately 75% of them singletons. Sequencing input: PBMCs or T cells enriched from blood (not recorded which). The source is a man in his forties who had recovered from COVID-19. The chain uses TRBV28 and TRBJ2-1; 16 bases map to TRBD2. The CDR3 loop reads CASTAGTSGGGEQFF. The CDR3 coding sequence is TGTGCCAGCACTGCCGGGACTAGCGGGGGGGGTGAGCAGTTCTTC.